This T cell receptor (beta chain) is from a study of blood T cell repertoires in COVID-19. One Seattle source followed patients from active infection through their disease course. V lost 1 base, J lost 3 bases, and 4 bases lay in between. The CDR3 length is 12 residues. The germline V gene has CDR1 SGHAT and CDR2 FQNNGV. In the original workflow: Reference gene primer amplification gave estimated nucleated cell counts. Sequencing was performed with immunoSEQ multiplex PCR; in TCRdb, only in-frame clones are kept and a portion is missing. V, J and clone size reflect that table, while D and trimming were determined from the DNA. The repertoire holds some 69,000 clones, around 91% seen once, with roughly 0.47% in the top ten. This clone has just a few counts.

The rearrangement links TRBV11-2 to TRBJ2-7; no clear D. The sequence was collected from a man in his fifties or sixties with COVID-19, enrolled during active disease. Sequencing used peripheral blood. CDR3 residues: CASSLVRYEQYF. The CDR3 DNA is TGTGCCAGCAGCTTAGTCCGCTACGAGCAGTACTTC.